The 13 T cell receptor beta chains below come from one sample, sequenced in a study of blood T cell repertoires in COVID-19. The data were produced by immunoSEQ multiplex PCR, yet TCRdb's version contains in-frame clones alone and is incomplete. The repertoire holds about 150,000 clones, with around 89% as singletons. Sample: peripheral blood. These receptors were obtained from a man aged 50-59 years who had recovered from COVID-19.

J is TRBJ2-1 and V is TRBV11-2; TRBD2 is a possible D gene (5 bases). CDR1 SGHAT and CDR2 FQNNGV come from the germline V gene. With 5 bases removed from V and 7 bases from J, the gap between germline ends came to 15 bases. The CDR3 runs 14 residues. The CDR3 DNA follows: TGTGCCAGCAGCCCCGGCGGGCTCCGGAATGAGCAGTTCTTC. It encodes CASSPGGLRNEQFF.

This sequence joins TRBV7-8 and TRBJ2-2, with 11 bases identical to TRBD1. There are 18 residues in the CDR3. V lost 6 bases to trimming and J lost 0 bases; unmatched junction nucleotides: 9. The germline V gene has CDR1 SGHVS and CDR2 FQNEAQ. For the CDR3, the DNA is TGTGCCAGCAGTCTACTTGGACAGGGGGCATCGAACACCGGGGAGCTGTTTTTT. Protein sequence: CASSLLGQGASNTGELFF.

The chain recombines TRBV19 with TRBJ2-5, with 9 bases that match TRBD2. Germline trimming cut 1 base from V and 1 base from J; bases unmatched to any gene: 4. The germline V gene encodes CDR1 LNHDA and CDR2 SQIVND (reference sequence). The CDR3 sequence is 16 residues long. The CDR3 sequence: CASSIVSSGAQETQYF. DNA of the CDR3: TGTGCCAGTAGTATAGTATCTAGCGGGGCCCAAGAGACCCAGTACTTC.

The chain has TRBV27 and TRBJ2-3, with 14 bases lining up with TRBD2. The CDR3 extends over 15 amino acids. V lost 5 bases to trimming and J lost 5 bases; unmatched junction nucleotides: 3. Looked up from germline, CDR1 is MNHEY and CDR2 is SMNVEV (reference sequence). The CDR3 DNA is TGTGCCAGCAGTCTGACTAGCGGGGGGGGAGATACGCAGTATTTT. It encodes CASSLTSGGGDTQYF.

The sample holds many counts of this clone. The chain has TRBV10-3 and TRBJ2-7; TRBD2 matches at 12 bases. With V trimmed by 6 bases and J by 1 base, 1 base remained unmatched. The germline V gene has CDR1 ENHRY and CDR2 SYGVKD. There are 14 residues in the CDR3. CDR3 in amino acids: CAIRTSGGSYEQYF. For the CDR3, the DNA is TGTGCCATCAGGACTAGCGGGGGATCCTACGAGCAGTACTTC.

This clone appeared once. In DNA form, the CDR3 reads TGCGCCAGCAGCCATGGACAGTCTGGGTCTGGGGCCAACGTCCTGACTTTC. It is translated as CASSHGQSGSGANVLTF. V usage is TRBV4-3 and J usage is TRBJ2-6, with a weak D call TRBD1 (6 bases). Germline CDR1 LGHNA, CDR2 YSLEER. The length of the CDR3 is 17 residues. Trimming shortened V by 3 bases and J by 1 base, and 13 bases separated the two germline ends.

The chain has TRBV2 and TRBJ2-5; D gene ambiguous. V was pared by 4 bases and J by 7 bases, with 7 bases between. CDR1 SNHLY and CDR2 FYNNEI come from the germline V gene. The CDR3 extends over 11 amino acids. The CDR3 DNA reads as TGTGCCAGCAGTGCGGCAGGGACCCAGTACTTC. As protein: CASSAAGTQYF.

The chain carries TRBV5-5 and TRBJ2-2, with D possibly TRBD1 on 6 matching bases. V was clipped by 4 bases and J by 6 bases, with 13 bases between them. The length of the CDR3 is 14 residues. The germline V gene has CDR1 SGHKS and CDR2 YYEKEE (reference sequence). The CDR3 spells CASSKRTEAGELFF. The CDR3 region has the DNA TGTGCCAGCAGCAAAAGGACAGAGGCCGGGGAGCTGTTTTTT.

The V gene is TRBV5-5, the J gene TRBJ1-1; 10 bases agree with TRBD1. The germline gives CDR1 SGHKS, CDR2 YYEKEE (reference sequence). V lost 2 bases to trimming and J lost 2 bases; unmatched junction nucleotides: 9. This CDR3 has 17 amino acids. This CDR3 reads CASSLRAGQGNNTEAFF. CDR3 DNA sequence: TGTGCCAGCAGCTTAAGAGCGGGACAGGGGAACAACACTGAAGCTTTCTTT.

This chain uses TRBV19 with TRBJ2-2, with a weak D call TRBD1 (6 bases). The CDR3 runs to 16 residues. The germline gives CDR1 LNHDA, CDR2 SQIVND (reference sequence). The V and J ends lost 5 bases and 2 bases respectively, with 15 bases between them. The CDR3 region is CASSPPGHRNTGELFF. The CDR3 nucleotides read TGTGCCAGTAGTCCCCCGGGACACAGAAACACCGGGGAGCTGTTTTTT. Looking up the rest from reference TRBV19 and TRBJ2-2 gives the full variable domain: DGGITQSPKYLFRKEGQNVTLSCEQNLNHDAMYWYRQDPGQGLRLIYYSQIVNDFQKGDIAEGYSVSREKKESFPLTVTSAQKNPTAFYLCASSPPGHRNTGELFFGEGSRLTVL.

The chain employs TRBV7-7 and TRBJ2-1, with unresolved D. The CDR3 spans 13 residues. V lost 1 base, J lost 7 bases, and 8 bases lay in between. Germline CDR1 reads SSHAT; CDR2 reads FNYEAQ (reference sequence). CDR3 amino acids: CASSLELANEQFF. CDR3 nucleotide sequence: TGTGCCAGCAGCTTAGAGCTTGCTAATGAGCAGTTCTTC.

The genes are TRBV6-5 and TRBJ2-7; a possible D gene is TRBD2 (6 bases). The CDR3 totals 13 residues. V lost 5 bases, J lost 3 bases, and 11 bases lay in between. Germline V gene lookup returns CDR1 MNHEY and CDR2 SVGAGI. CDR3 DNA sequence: TGTGCCAGCAGTCCACAGGAGGGCTACGAGCAGTACTTC. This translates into CASSPQEGYEQYF.

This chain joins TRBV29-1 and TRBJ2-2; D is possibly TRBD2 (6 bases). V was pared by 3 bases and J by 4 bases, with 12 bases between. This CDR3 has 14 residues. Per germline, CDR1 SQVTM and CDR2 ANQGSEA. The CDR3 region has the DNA TGCAGCGTTGAGTTTTCCGGGGGCACCGGGGAGCTGTTTTTT. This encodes CSVEFSGGTGELFF.